The 8 T cell receptor beta chains given below trace back to one sample, sequenced in a study of vaccination and CD4 T cells after COVID-19. The assay that was used to sequence DNA from cultured CD4+ T cells was the Oncomine TCR Beta short-read assay. TCRdb redid the calling of the PCR reads with MiXCR, one entry per CDR3 protein. The data contain 15,000 to 20,000 distinct CDR3 sequences, about two fifths of them singletons. For these receptors, no antigen is known. Treatment defined: roughly nine-day PBMC culture with coronavirus spike peptide pools or control peptides (ViraFEST assay). The sequenced material came from CD4+ T cells from blood, cultured in vitro. These receptors all come from a human donor who had recovered from COVID-19.

This chain uses TRBV7-2 with TRBJ2-5; D gene unclear. CDR1 and CDR2 (germline): SGHTA, FQGNSA. The CDR3 spans 12 residues. V lost 0 bases, J lost 5 bases, and 4 bases lay in between. The CDR3 DNA sequence: TGTGCCAGCAGCTTAGCGTCCGAGACCCAGTACTTC. This codes for CASSLASETQYF. Variable domain in full (rest from reference TRBV7-2 and TRBJ2-5): GAGVSQSPSNKVTEKGKDVELRCDPISGHTALYWYRQSLGQGLEFLIYFQGNSAPDKSGLPSDRFSAERTGGSVSTLTIQRTQQEDSAVYLCASSLASETQYFGPGTRLLVL.

This clonotype was seen once. J is TRBJ2-7 and V is TRBV20-1; 8 nucleotides line up with TRBD1. Germline V gene lookup returns CDR1 DFQATT and CDR2 SNEGSKA (reference sequence). This CDR3 is 15 amino acids long. V dropped 2 bases and J dropped 3; count of bases not matched to a gene: 9. The CDR3: CSARSLGQGDYEQYF. The CDR3, as DNA: TGCAGTGCTAGATCTCTCGGACAGGGAGACTACGAGCAGTACTTC.

This clonotype was counted a few times. The rearrangement uses TRBV6-2 or TRBV6-3 and TRBJ2-7, with no clear D. This CDR3 has 12 residues. Trimming removed 7 bases from V and 3 bases from J, with 10 bases in between. CDR1 MNHEY and CDR2 SVGEGT come from the germline V gene. Here the CDR3 DNA reads TGTGCCAGCACCAACCCACACTACGAGCAGTACTTC. Its protein is CASTNPHYEQYF.

J is TRBJ2-1 and V is TRBV20-1; TRBD2 is a possible D gene (5 bases). Germline lookup yields CDR1 DFQATT and CDR2 SNEGSKA (reference sequence). The CDR3 is 14 amino acids. V shed 3 bases and J shed 1 base, with 10 bases lying between them. CDR3: CSASSWRSYNEQFF. CDR3 nucleotide sequence: TGCAGTGCTAGCAGTTGGAGGTCCTACAATGAGCAGTTCTTC.

For the CDR3, the DNA is TGTGCCAGCAGAGCTACCGGGACTCCACAAGAGACCCAGTACTTC. Translating gives CASRATGTPQETQYF. This chain links TRBV12-3 or TRBV12-4 with TRBJ2-5, with D maybe TRBD2 (6 bases). V lost 6 bases to trimming and J lost 2 bases, with 16 bases between them. The CDR3 loop spans 15 amino acids.

This chain uses TRBV12-3 or TRBV12-4 with TRBJ2-7; either TRBD1 or TRBD2 may supply D (5 bases each). This CDR3 is 14 amino acids long. Trimming removed 2 bases at V and 2 bases at J, with 10 bases between. In nucleotides, the CDR3 is TGTGCCAGCAGTTTAAATCAGGGACCCTACGAGCAGTACTTC. Protein: CASSLNQGPYEQYF.

The rearrangement joins TRBV19 to TRBJ2-1; TRBD2 aligns across 7 bases. Matching the DNA end better, TRBJ2-7 makes the J call doubtful. The CDR3 contains 14 residues. Germline loops: CDR1 LNHDA, CDR2 SQIVND (reference sequence). The CDR3 coding sequence is TGTGCCAGTTCCAATCGAGGCGGGAGCTACGAGCAGTACTTC. Encoded protein: CASSNRGGSYEQYF.

This chain connects TRBV5-1 to TRBJ2-5, with 15 bases aligning to TRBD2. The ends lost 3 bases at V and 1 base at J; junction bases unmatched: 7. This CDR3 is built from 18 residues. Germline CDR1 and CDR2: SGHRS and YFSETQ. CDR3: CASSSGLAGGGFQETQYF. CDR3 DNA sequence: TGCGCCAGCAGCTCGGGACTAGCGGGAGGTGGATTCCAAGAGACCCAGTACTTC.